The clone carrying this T cell receptor (beta chain) was seen repeatedly, ten times or more. This CDR3 is built from 12 residues. V was cut by 4 bases and J by 7 bases, with 10 bases left in between. Germline CDR1 and CDR2: DFQATT and SNEGSKA (reference sequence). From roughly 390 ng of RNA, a library with molecular barcoded alpha/delta and beta/gamma adaptors was made. TCRdb re-analysed the reads in MiXCR, keeping a single row per CDR3 protein. Of 94,000 or so distinct CDR3 sequences listed, 9% to 15% are singletons. The entry originates in a study of read filtering for tumor transcriptome and immune sequencing. Turning to the study itself: Among patients, under 20 were male and about 15 female, aged roughly 45 to 90 (mean approximately 64). R-ISS stage counts were 8 for I, about 16 for II, 6 or 7 for III. IR-seq gave about 3.5 to 11 million TCR reads per sample; RNA-seq gave about 75 to 1,400.

The clonotype originates from a donor at least 40 years old with multiple myeloma. The sample consisted of a population of CD138-negative cells sorted from bone marrow. The chain recombines TRBV20-1 with TRBJ2-2; tentatively, D is TRBD2 (6 bases). The DNA for the CDR3 is TGCAGTGCTACCGACGGGGGCGGGGAGCTGTTTTTT. Protein sequence: CSATDGGGELFF.